Listed below are T cell receptor beta chains from one sample, sequenced in a study of memory CD4+ T cells and cytomegalovirus serostatus. This table comes from immunoSEQ multiplex PCR, and its TCRdb copy is limited to in-frame clones, with some not included. The sample lists under 45,000 clones; over 60% were seen once. The sequenced material came from memory CD4+ T cells from blood. Receptor source: an adult in good health and CMV-seronegative. Both conserved end residues are trimmed from each CDR3. Some rows have no size entry. The others give once, few or many, or a class for an expanded clone.

clone_size,v_call,j_call,cdr3_aa
-,TRBV19,TRBJ2-7,ASSSGLAGVWSYEQY
few,TRBV30,TRBJ1-5,AWGHGSRNQPQH
-,TRBV7-8,TRBJ1-1,ASSLGERNTEAF
-,TRBV7-2,TRBJ1-3,ASSPFFGSGNTIY
-,TRBV18,TRBJ2-1,ASSPPGSSYNEQF
-,TRBV5-1,TRBJ2-5,ASSGGQQETQY
once,TRBV6-1,TRBJ2-5,ASSEGWQETQY
-,TRBV19,TRBJ2-2,ASSIGEGARGELF
-,TRBV1,TRBJ2-2,TSSQGRGKDNTGELF
few,TRBV18,TRBJ1-1,ASSPPGGSTEAF
-,TRBV9,TRBJ1-3,ASSVGTGDGNTIY
-,TRBV25-1,TRBJ2-2,ASSPGLAGGPSGELF
-,TRBV11-3,TRBJ2-1,ASSLQSHEQF
-,TRBV6-6,TRBJ2-7,ASSDREDSYEQY
-,TRBV14,TRBJ2-7,ASSQDWGEQY
-,TRBV5-1,TRBJ2-7,ASSYQGPSYEQY
-,TRBV7-2,TRBJ2-3,ASSSSPQRGTDTQY
-,TRBV7-9,TRBJ2-7,ASSLGLGQGAREQY
few,TRBV19,TRBJ2-7,ASSETGELNEQY
-,TRBV27,TRBJ2-2,ASSLAGLTGELF
once,TRBV2,TRBJ1-6,ASSQTGDNSPLH
-,TRBV10-3,TRBJ2-5,AISEGLGAQETQY
-,TRBV9,TRBJ2-5,ASSRGLAPQETQY
-,TRBV18,TRBJ2-3,ASSPEVMAGVADTQY
-,TRBV7-9,TRBJ2-7,ASSWGDLREQY
-,TRBV5-6,TRBJ2-5,ASSETGRQETQY
-,TRBV18,TRBJ2-5,ASSRDRQETQY
-,TRBV5-6,TRBJ1-6,ASSFETKNSPLH
-,TRBV7-2,TRBJ2-3,ASSLAGTSGWGTDTQY
-,TRBV19,TRBJ1-4,ASTTQVATNEKLF
-,TRBV2,TRBJ2-2,ASSGTSGRFAGELF
-,TRBV14,TRBJ2-3,ASSSTGYLSVTQY
-,TRBV28,TRBJ1-2,ASRPGGGRTGYYGYT
-,TRBV7-9,TRBJ2-5,ASSSDVETQY
-,TRBV4-3,TRBJ2-1,ASSQGLASGARYNEQF
-,TRBV5-4,TRBJ1-3,ASSYSLTGADGNTIY
-,TRBV7-2,TRBJ1-3,ASSYQLANTIY
few,TRBV2,TRBJ1-1,ASIQDNGVGGRAF
-,TRBV5-1,TRBJ2-7,ASSLAGGDYEQY
-,TRBV5-6,TRBJ2-5,ASSLGGQATQETQY
few,TRBV11-2,TRBJ2-7,ASSYPTAGAEEQY
medium-sized,TRBV5-6,TRBJ1-2,ASSLWTKASGDYGYT
-,TRBV5-6,TRBJ1-2,ASSLGTVTPYGYT
-,TRBV5-4,TRBJ2-7,ASSLGISYEQY
-,TRBV6-1,TRBJ2-1,ASRRAGWSYNEQF
-,TRBV7-9,TRBJ2-2,ASSLDQGPTGELF
-,TRBV7-2,TRBJ2-5,ASSRPGETQY
-,TRBV19,TRBJ2-7,ASSIFGTTGDEQY
-,TRBV19,TRBJ2-5,ASSMGRQETQY
-,TRBV5-6,TRBJ1-4,ASSLGIGGATNEKLF